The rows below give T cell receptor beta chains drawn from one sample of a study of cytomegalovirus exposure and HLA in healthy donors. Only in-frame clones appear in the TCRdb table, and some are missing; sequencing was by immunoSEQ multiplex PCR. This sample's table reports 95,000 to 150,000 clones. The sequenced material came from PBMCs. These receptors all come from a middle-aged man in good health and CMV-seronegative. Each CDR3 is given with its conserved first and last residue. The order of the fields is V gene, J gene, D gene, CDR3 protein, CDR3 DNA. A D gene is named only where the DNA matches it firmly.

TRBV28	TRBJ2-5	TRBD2	CASSPLTGLAEETQYF	TGTGCCAGCAGTCCACTTACGGGACTAGCGGAAGAGACCCAGTACTTC
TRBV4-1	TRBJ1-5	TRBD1	CASSQASSGTGGGQPQHF	TGCGCCAGCAGCCAAGCTAGTTCCGGGACAGGGGGCGGGCAGCCCCAGCATTTT
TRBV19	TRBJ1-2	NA	CARKDEGNSNYGYTF	TGTGCCCGTAAGGATGAGGGTAATTCCAACTATGGCTACACCTTC
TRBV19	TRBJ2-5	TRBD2	CATRTSGSGTQYF	TGTGCCACCCGGACTAGCGGGTCTGGGACCCAGTACTTC
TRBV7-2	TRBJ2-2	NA	CASSSLNTGELFF	TGTGCCAGCAGCTCCCTGAACACCGGGGAGCTGTTTTTT
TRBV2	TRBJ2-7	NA	CASSVMGGFYEQYF	TGTGCCAGCAGTGTGATGGGGGGTTTCTACGAGCAGTACTTC
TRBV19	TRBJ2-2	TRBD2	CASSTAAGGAGELFF	TGTGCCAGTAGTACCGCGGCGGGGGGAGCCGGGGAGCTGTTTTTT
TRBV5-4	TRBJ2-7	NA	CASSLRPGYEQYF	TGTGCCAGCAGCTTACGACCAGGCTACGAGCAGTACTTC
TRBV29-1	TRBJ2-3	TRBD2	CSVSFGTSGGTDTQYF	TGCAGCGTTAGTTTCGGGACTAGCGGGGGCACAGATACGCAGTATTTT
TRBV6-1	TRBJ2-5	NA	CASSDKVGGLGGLAQYF	TGTGCCAGCAGTGACAAGGTTGGGGGACTCGGAGGCCTAGCCCAGTACTTC
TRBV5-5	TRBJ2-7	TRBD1	CASSGGQGTSEQYF	TGTGCCAGCAGCGGGGGACAGGGGACCAGCGAGCAGTACTTC
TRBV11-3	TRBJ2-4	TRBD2	CASSLSGLAGTQYF	TGTGCCAGCAGCTTATCCGGACTAGCGGGAACCCAGTACTTC
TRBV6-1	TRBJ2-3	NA	CASSEPGKSDTQYF	TGTGCCAGCAGTGAGCCAGGGAAGTCAGATACGCAGTATTTT
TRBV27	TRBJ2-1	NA	CASRLAAYNEQFF	TGTGCCAGCAGATTAGCGGCCTACAATGAGCAGTTCTTC
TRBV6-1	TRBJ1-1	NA	CASRPWGVNTEAFF	TGTGCCAGCAGACCCTGGGGGGTAAACACTGAAGCTTTCTTT
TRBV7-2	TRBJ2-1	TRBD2	CASSSLAGKYNEQFF	TGTGCCAGCAGCTCATTAGCGGGAAAGTACAATGAGCAGTTCTTC
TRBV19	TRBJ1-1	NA	CASSPEAMNTEAFF	TGTGCCAGTAGTCCCGAGGCCATGAACACTGAAGCTTTCTTT
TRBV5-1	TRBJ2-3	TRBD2	CASSLELAGGSDTQYF	TGCGCCAGCAGCTTGGAACTAGCGGGAGGGTCTGATACGCAGTATTTT
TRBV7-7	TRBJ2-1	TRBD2	CASSLGLAGYNEQFF	TGTGCTAGCAGTTTGGGTCTAGCGGGGTACAATGAGCAGTTCTTC
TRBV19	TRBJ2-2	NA	CASSTRDWNTGELFF	TGTGCCAGTAGTACCCGGGACTGGAACACCGGGGAGCTGTTTTTT
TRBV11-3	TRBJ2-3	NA	CASSLQGLTADTQYF	TGTGCCAGCAGCTTACAGGGGTTAACTGCAGATACGCAGTATTTT
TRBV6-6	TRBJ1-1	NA	CASSPGSLAEAFF	TGTGCCAGCAGCCCAGGGTCCCTGGCTGAAGCTTTCTTT
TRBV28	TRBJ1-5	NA	CASSFPAGINQPQHF	TGTGCCAGCAGTTTTCCGGCAGGGATTAATCAGCCCCAGCATTTT
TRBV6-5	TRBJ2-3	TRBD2	CASKGGSRTDTQYF	TGTGCCAGCAAGGGCGGGAGTAGGACAGATACGCAGTATTTT
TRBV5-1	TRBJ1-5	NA	CASSLGGNPNQPQHF	TGCGCCAGCAGCTTGGGAGGGAACCCAAATCAGCCCCAGCATTTT
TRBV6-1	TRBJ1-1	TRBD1	CASTLDRGNTEAFF	TGTGCCAGCACTCTAGACAGGGGAAACACTGAAGCTTTCTTT
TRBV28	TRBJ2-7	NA	CASAGPIREQYF	TGTGCCAGCGCGGGACCCATAAGGGAGCAGTACTTC
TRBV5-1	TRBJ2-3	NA	CASSWAGNTDTQYF	TGCGCCAGCAGCTGGGCGGGGAACACAGATACGCAGTATTTT
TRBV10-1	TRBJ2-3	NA	CASSQEADTQYF	TGCGCCAGCAGTCAAGAGGCAGATACGCAGTATTTT
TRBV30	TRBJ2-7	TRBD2	CAWSAIAGGSYEQYF	TGTGCCTGGAGTGCCATAGCGGGGGGCTCCTACGAGCAGTACTTC
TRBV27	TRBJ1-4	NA	CASSPYYGTNEKLFF	TGTGCCAGCAGTCCTTACTACGGTACTAATGAAAAACTGTTTTTT
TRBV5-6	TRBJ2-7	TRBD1	CASSPGFGGQGTDEQYF	TGTGCCAGCAGCCCGGGGTTCGGGGGACAGGGGACGGACGAGCAGTACTTC
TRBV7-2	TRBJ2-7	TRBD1	CASSFYGQAPYEQYF	TGTGCCAGCAGCTTTTACGGACAGGCACCCTACGAGCAGTACTTC
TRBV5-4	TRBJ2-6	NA	CASSLIGEVANVLTF	TGTGCCAGCAGCTTAATAGGGGAAGTGGCCAACGTCCTGACTTTC
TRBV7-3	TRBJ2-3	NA	CASSHPNTDTQYF	TGTGCCAGCAGCCACCCTAACACAGATACGCAGTATTTT